A single sample is the source of the 10 T cell receptor beta chains below, sequenced in a study of shared clonotypes between healthy human individuals. Repertoires were generated with immunoSEQ multiplex PCR, while TCRdb's copy carries only in-frame clones and drops some. The repertoire consists of some 2.4 million clones, with over 85% occurring once and the leading ten covering approximately 0.35%. Sequenced material: naive CD4+ T cells from PBMCs. The subset was: CD45RA+ positively selected. These receptors came from a man younger than 35 in good health. Some clones in this sample may be carry-over from other donors' samples.

This chain links TRBV5-1 with TRBJ2-7; 8 nucleotides align to TRBD1. The germline gives CDR1 SGHRS, CDR2 YFSETQ. The length of the CDR3 is 13 residues. Trimming at V came to 4 bases and at J to 5 bases, leaving 5 bases not matched to a gene. For the CDR3, the DNA is TGCGCCAGCAGCGGGTCAGGGGGCCACGAGCAGTACTTC. It is translated as CASSGSGGHEQYF.

The chain uses TRBV6-1 and TRBJ2-2; D not resolved. Deletions cut 4 bases from V and 1 base from J, with 7 bases between. This CDR3 spans 14 amino acids. Germline loops: CDR1 MNHNS, CDR2 SASEGT. The CDR3 region is CASSGLGNTGELFF. The CDR3 region has the DNA TGTGCCAGCAGTGGGTTGGGGAACACCGGGGAGCTGTTTTTT.

CDR3 region: CALGQANEKLFF. The CDR3 region has the DNA TGTGCCTTGGGACAGGCGAATGAAAAACTGTTTTTT. The rearrangement uses TRBV30 and TRBJ1-4; 8 nucleotides align to TRBD1. Germline V CDR1 and CDR2: GTSNPN, SVGIG (reference sequence). V was pared by 7 bases and J by 5 bases, with 3 bases of the junction left unmatched. There are 12 residues in the CDR3.

This clone was observed a single time. V is TRBV5-1 and J is TRBJ1-1; D is unresolved. The V end lost 4 bases, the J end lost 5 bases, and 12 bases lay between the germline ends. The CDR3 is made up of 13 amino acids. The germline V gene has CDR1 SGHRS and CDR2 YFSETQ. CDR3 nucleotide sequence: TGCGCCAGCAGCATCAGACAAGGAACTGAAGCTTTCTTT. It is translated as CASSIRQGTEAFF.

This chain joins TRBV4-1 and TRBJ2-1; a weak D match, TRBD2 (6 bases). The germline V gene encodes CDR1 MGHRA and CDR2 YSYEKL. The CDR3 length is 15 residues. The germline V and J ends were trimmed by 4 bases and 5 bases, with 15 bases remaining between them. The CDR3 DNA is TGCGCCAGCAGCCTTGGACCGGGAGCACACAATGAGCAGTTCTTC. This codes for CASSLGPGAHNEQFF.

The table lists this clone with a count of one. This chain connects TRBV7-6 to TRBJ1-5, with 7 bases fitting TRBD1. With 5 bases clipped from V and 6 bases from J, the junction kept 10 bases outside the gene matches. CDR3 size: 15 residues. The germline gives CDR1 SGHVS, CDR2 FNYEAQ. CDR3 DNA: TGTGCCAGCAGCCCCGGGGCAGGGGGTGTTCAGCCCCAGCATTTT. Translation: CASSPGAGGVQPQHF.

The CDR3 nucleotides read TGTGCCTGGAGTGCCGGGAAAAACATTCAGTACTTC. Translated, it gives CAWSAGKNIQYF. The chain couples TRBV30 to TRBJ2-4; no reliable D call. The CDR3 sequence is 12 residues long. The germline V and J ends were trimmed by 1 base and 4 bases, with 5 bases remaining between them. The germline V gene encodes CDR1 GTSNPN and CDR2 SVGIG (reference sequence).

J is TRBJ2-7 and V is TRBV5-1; no reliable D call. V gave up 0 bases and J gave up 7 bases, with 14 bases separating them. This CDR3 contains 14 residues. CDR1 and CDR2 from the germline V gene are SGHRS and YFSETQ. CDR3 sequence (DNA): TGCGCCAGCAGCTTGGAAGGCAGGTCGGGTGAGCAGTACTTC. Its translation: CASSLEGRSGEQYF.

This clone appeared a few times. V and J are TRBV5-6 and TRBJ1-3, with unresolved D. Germline V lookup: CDR1 SGHDT, CDR2 YYEEEE. The V end lost 0 bases, the J end lost 3 bases, and 4 bases lay between the germline ends. The CDR3 covers 13 residues. This chain's CDR3 is CASSLGFGNTIYF. The DNA of the CDR3 is TGTGCCAGCAGCTTGGGTTTTGGAAACACCATATATTTT.

The V gene is TRBV11-2, the J gene TRBJ2-7; 13 positions match TRBD2. Germline CDR1 reads SGHAT; CDR2 reads FQNNGV. This CDR3 comprises 14 residues. The V segment lost 7 bases and the J segment 3 bases; nucleotides outside the gene matches: 3. The CDR3 reads CASTRTSGSYEQYF. CDR3 bases: TGTGCCAGCACCAGGACTAGCGGGAGCTACGAGCAGTACTTC.